This TCR beta chain comes out of a study of untreated major depressive disorder. Study observations and caveats: The sequencing tests were limited to three preselected Vbeta families. Compared with controls, depressed patients showed more TRBV05-01 (Vbeta 5.1) usage in CD4+ T cells. TRBV25-01 and TRBV02-01 followed the flow pattern without significance.

In regard to this clone: Its antigen is not identified.

Generated by immunoSEQ multiplex PCR, the TCRdb table keeps only in-frame clones and is missing some. Of 25,000 to 30,000 clones in the sample, roughly nine tenths are singletons; the top ten hold 0.7% to 0.85%. Germline lookup yields CDR1 MNHNS and CDR2 SASEGT. V gave up 2 bases and J gave up 2 bases, with 19 bases separating them. CDR3 length: 19 residues. From thawed PBMCs, CD4+ T cells were purified by negative selection. Enrichment usually gave 85% to 95% pure CD4+ T cells. The sample comprised CD4+ T cells from PBMCs. The sequence came from a woman in her thirties with major depressive disorder. This chain connects TRBV6-1 to TRBJ2-6; weak D call: TRBD2 (6 bases). The CDR3 sequence: CASSEIKWGGRTGANVLTF. The CDR3 DNA is TGTGCCAGCAGTGAAATTAAATGGGGAGGTCGGACTGGGGCCAACGTCCTGACTTTC.